Each of the 28 T cell receptor beta chains below was sequenced from the same sample in a study of cytomegalovirus exposure and HLA in healthy donors. This PCR relied on a set of 60 Vbeta primers and 13 Jbeta primers. Generated by immunoSEQ multiplex PCR, the TCRdb table keeps only in-frame clones and is missing some. The table records 200,000 or so clones, roughly four fifths of them present only once. Sequenced: PBMCs. The receptors here all came from a woman aged 50 to 65 in good health and CMV-seropositive.

The rearrangement links TRBV28 to TRBJ1-2; a weak D match, TRBD1 (5 bases). Looked up from germline, CDR1 is MDHEN and CDR2 is SYDVKM. The CDR3 is 13 amino acids. V was trimmed by 3 bases and J by 8 bases, leaving 13 bases between them. CDR3: CASSFGPQGGYTF. The CDR3 DNA reads as TGTGCCAGCAGTTTCGGGCCCCAGGGCGGCTACACCTTC.

The J gene is TRBJ2-3, the V gene TRBV13, with 7 positions matching TRBD2. The CDR3 contains 15 residues. Germline V gene lookup returns CDR1 PRHDT and CDR2 FYEKMQ (reference sequence). J lost 1 base, V lost 5 bases, and 6 bases had no gene match. The CDR3 region has the DNA TGTGCCAGCAGCATTAGACTAGCCGGCACAGATACGCAGTATTTT. Protein product: CASSIRLAGTDTQYF.

CDR3 DNA sequence: TGTGCCAGCAGCTTAGGGGGGTCGCGACAGGGGATAACCGGGGAGCTGTTTTTT. Translating it yields CASSLGGSRQGITGELFF. The V call is TRBV7-3, the J call TRBJ2-2; TRBD1 aligns across 8 bases. CDR1 is SGHTA, CDR2 FQGTGA, per germline. This CDR3 is built from 18 residues. The J segment lost 5 bases and the V segment lost 2 bases, leaving 13 bases of the junction unmatched.

The chain employs TRBV7-3 and TRBJ2-5; D call uncertain. The CDR3 length is 13 residues. Trimming pared 0 bases from V and 4 bases from J, leaving 6 bases between. Germline CDR1 is SGHTA and CDR2 is FQGTGA. The CDR3 is CASSLTHSETQYF. The CDR3 DNA is TGTGCCAGCAGCTTAACGCACTCAGAGACCCAGTACTTC.

The rearrangement links TRBV6-1 to TRBJ1-1, with TRBD1 identical over 10 bases. CDR1 is MNHNS, CDR2 SASEGT, per germline. This CDR3 comprises 13 residues. J lost 4 bases, V lost 10 bases, and 6 bases had no gene match. CDR3 nucleotide sequence: TGTGCCAACCGACAGGGGGCGCGCACTGAAGCTTTCTTT. This encodes CANRQGARTEAFF.

The rearrangement uses TRBV11-2 and TRBJ2-1, with D possibly being TRBD2 (6 bases). The CDR3 is 15 residues long. Trimming removed 1 base from V and 4 bases from J, with 11 bases in between. From germline, CDR1 is SGHAT and CDR2 FQNNGV. The CDR3 region has the DNA TGTGCCAGCAGCTTAGCCGGGGGAGGATACAATGAGCAGTTCTTC. Translating it yields CASSLAGGGYNEQFF.

With regard to this clone: One end of the junction fails to match germline, which may point to a read error. The V call is TRBV7-7, the J call TRBJ2-1; 8 bases fit TRBD2. Germline V lookup: CDR1 SSHAT, CDR2 FNYEAQ (reference sequence). CDR3 size: 13 residues. The CDR3 loop reads CASSATGGGEQFF. CDR3 in DNA: TGTGCTAGCAGCGCAACCGGGGGGGGTGAGCAGTTCTTC.

This sequence joins TRBV2 and TRBJ2-5, with TRBD1 matching over 10 bases. Germline assignment: CDR1 SNHLY and CDR2 FYNNEI. Unmatched junction bases numbered 4, after V lost 1 base and J lost 5 bases. The CDR3 runs to 15 residues. CDR3 residues: CASSEGTGGGETQYF. Here the CDR3 DNA reads TGTGCCAGCAGTGAAGGGACAGGGGGAGGCGAGACCCAGTACTTC. The full variable domain, completed using reference TRBV2 and TRBJ2-5, is EPEVTQTPSHQVTQMGQEVILRCVPISNHLYFYWYRQILGQKVEFLVSFYNNEISEKSEIFDDQFSVERPDGSNFTLKIRSTKLEDSAMYFCASSEGTGGGETQYFGPGTRLLVL.

This clone was recorded once. The genes are TRBV19 and TRBJ1-1, with 8 bases fitting TRBD1. The CDR3 is made up of 16 amino acids. V shed 9 bases, J shed 3 bases, and the junction held 15 bases outside the gene matches. The germline CDR1 and CDR2 sequences are LNHDA and SQIVND (reference sequence). This CDR3 reads CASRPGTGASDTEAFF. The CDR3, as DNA: TGTGCCAGCCGCCCCGGGACAGGTGCTAGCGACACTGAAGCTTTCTTT.

The chain is built from TRBV28 and TRBJ1-1; D not certain. The CDR3 has 14 amino acids. Between the trimmed V and J ends, which lost 8 bases and 3 bases, there was a span of 16 bases. Germline V gives CDR1 MDHEN, CDR2 SYDVKM. CDR3 in amino acids: CASGPPVDYTEAFF. For the CDR3, the DNA is TGTGCCAGCGGTCCCCCCGTAGACTACACTGAAGCTTTCTTT.

A single count supports this clone. V gene TRBV29-1 combines with J gene TRBJ2-1; 9 positions match TRBD2. This CDR3 is built from 15 residues. J gave up 10 bases and V 2 bases, and 12 bases lay outside the gene matches. CDR1 SQVTM and CDR2 ANQGSEA come from the germline V gene. The CDR3 reads CSVERGRGGLGEQFF. CDR3 sequence (DNA): TGCAGCGTTGAAAGAGGGCGGGGGGGGCTCGGGGAGCAGTTCTTC.

V is TRBV28 and J is TRBJ2-5, with 8 bases that match TRBD1. With V trimmed by 6 bases and J by 4 bases, 7 bases remained unmatched. Germline V gene lookup returns CDR1 MDHEN and CDR2 SYDVKM. CDR3 length: 14 amino acids. CDR3 amino acids: CASRTQGAGETQYF. The CDR3 nucleotides read TGTGCCAGCAGAACCCAGGGGGCAGGAGAGACCCAGTACTTC.

The genes are TRBV18 and TRBJ1-3; D gene unclear. The V end lost 5 bases, the J end lost 0 bases, and 17 bases lay between the germline ends. The CDR3 loop spans 17 amino acids. CDR1 is KGHSH and CDR2 is LQKENI in the germline V gene. As DNA, the CDR3 is TGTGCCAGCTCAGGGCAGCAAGAATTTTCCTCTGGAAACACCATATATTTT. Protein product: CASSGQQEFSSGNTIYF.

J is TRBJ2-1 and V is TRBV6-6, with TRBD2 identical over 9 bases. V lost 4 bases and J lost 4; bases outside the gene matches: 5. The germline V gene has CDR1 MNHNY and CDR2 SVGAGI (reference sequence). There are 15 residues in the CDR3. DNA of the CDR3: TGTGCCAGCAGTTTACTAGCGGGCACATACAATGAGCAGTTCTTC. Translation gives CASSLLAGTYNEQFF.

This clone has a handful of counts. The rearrangement links TRBV9 to TRBJ2-1; no firm D call. The germline V gene has CDR1 SGDLS and CDR2 YYNGEE. The ends were cut back, 0 bases at V and 11 bases at J, with 12 bases in the middle. The CDR3 is 13 residues long. CDR3 sequence reads: CASSVALAGQQFF. In nucleotides, the CDR3 is TGTGCCAGCAGCGTAGCTCTGGCAGGCCAGCAGTTCTTC.

The gene calls are TRBV28 and TRBJ2-2, with TRBD1 as a possible D gene (6 bases). V lost 4 bases, J lost 5 bases, and 14 bases lay in between. This CDR3 spans 15 amino acids. Germline V CDR1 and CDR2: MDHEN, SYDVKM. CDR3 sequence (DNA): TGTGCCAGCAGTTACCCCGGGACAAGGACCGGGGAGCTGTTTTTT. Translation: CASSYPGTRTGELFF. Using reference TRBV28 and TRBJ2-2 for the parts outside the CDR3, the full variable domain is DVKVTQSSRYLVKRTGEKVFLECVQDMDHENMFWYRQDPGLGLRLIYFSYDVKMKEKGDIPEGYSVSREKKERFSLILESASTNQTSMYLCASSYPGTRTGELFFGEGSRLTVL.

On this clone itself: Compared with germline, one end of the junction differs, possibly owing to a read error. The chain links TRBV7-9 to TRBJ1-6; a weak D match, TRBD1 (6 bases). This CDR3 contains 14 residues. Germline CDR1 is SEHNR and CDR2 is FQNEAQ (reference sequence). CDR3 amino acids: CSSAATTGNSPLHF. The CDR3, as DNA: TGTTCCAGCGCCGCTACTACAGGGAACTCACCCCTCCACTTT. The entire variable domain, with the rest obtained from reference TRBV7-9 and TRBJ1-6, is as follows: DTGVSQNPRHKITKRGQNVTFRCDPISEHNRLYWYRQTLGQGPEFLTYFQNEAQLEKSRLLSDRFSAERPKGSFSTLEIQRTEQGDSAMYLCSSAATTGNSPLHFGNGTRLTVT.

The CDR3 loop is CASDRATDTQYF. The CDR3, as DNA: TGTGCCAGTGACAGGGCTACAGATACGCAGTATTTT. The gene calls are TRBV18 and TRBJ2-3; 7 nucleotides line up with TRBD1. V gave up 9 bases and J gave up 3 bases; unmatched junction bases: 3. The CDR3 totals 12 residues. Germline CDR1 and CDR2: KGHSH and LQKENI.

The rearrangement joins TRBV7-2 to TRBJ1-5; D ambiguous. V was shortened by 5 bases and J by 0 bases, with 11 bases between the two germline ends. Per germline, CDR1 SGHTA and CDR2 FQGNSA. This CDR3 comprises 15 residues. Here the CDR3 reads CASSLQRDSNQPQHF. The CDR3, as DNA: TGTGCCAGCAGCCTACAGAGGGATAGCAATCAGCCCCAGCATTTT.

This chain links TRBV10-3 with TRBJ2-1; 11 nucleotides align to TRBD2. V lost 5 bases and J lost 6; bases outside the gene matches: 6. The CDR3 runs 15 residues. Germline CDR1 is ENHRY and CDR2 is SYGVKD. CDR3 coding DNA: TGTGCCATCAGTTGGGGACTAGCGGTTATCAATGAGCAGTTCTTC. Its protein product is CAISWGLAVINEQFF.

V is TRBV5-1 and J is TRBJ2-7; D is unresolved. Germline loops: CDR1 SGHRS, CDR2 YFSETQ. The CDR3 length is 13 residues. The ends were cut back, 0 bases at V and 4 bases at J, with 8 bases in the middle. CDR3 region: CASSLVADYEQYF. The CDR3 nucleotides read TGCGCCAGCAGCTTGGTGGCGGATTACGAGCAGTACTTC.

The V and J genes are TRBV28 and TRBJ2-2; 7 nucleotides line up with TRBD2. The V gene's germline CDR1 is MDHEN and CDR2 SYDVKM. This CDR3 has 16 amino acids. V lost 8 bases to trimming and J lost 8 bases; unmatched junction nucleotides: 17. The CDR3 nucleotides read TGTGCCAGCCCAGAGGGAGGGGCGCGGTCCGGTGGGGAGCTGTTTTTT. Encoded protein: CASPEGGARSGGELFF.

The chain uses TRBV19 and TRBJ2-7, with TRBD2 matching 7 bases. CDR1 and CDR2 from the germline V gene are LNHDA and SQIVND (reference sequence). The ends lost 0 bases at V and 5 bases at J; junction bases unmatched: 1. The CDR3 sequence is 13 residues long. The CDR3 region is CASSIERGDEQYF. The DNA for the CDR3 is TGTGCCAGTAGTATAGAACGGGGGGACGAGCAGTACTTC.

The chain joins TRBV7-9 to TRBJ1-1; TRBD1 matches at 8 bases. In germline, CDR1 is SEHNR, CDR2 FQNEAQ (reference sequence). V was clipped by 5 bases and J by 0 bases; unmatched bases: 8. This CDR3 comprises 16 residues. The CDR3 reads CASSMTGEYLNTEAFF. The CDR3 DNA reads as TGTGCCAGCAGCATGACAGGGGAATACTTGAACACTGAAGCTTTCTTT.

The V gene is TRBV29-1, the J gene TRBJ2-7; no clear D gene. The CDR3 has 12 residues. The V end was cut by 3 bases, the J end by 3 bases, with 9 bases between. Germline-derived CDR1 and CDR2 are SQVTM and ANQGSEA. The CDR3 reads CSVEADNYEQYF. As DNA, the CDR3 is TGCAGCGTTGAGGCAGACAACTACGAGCAGTACTTC.

This chain joins TRBV10-3 and TRBJ1-2; 7 bases are a match to TRBD1. CDR1 and CDR2 from the germline V gene are ENHRY and SYGVKD. The CDR3 has 13 amino acids. The ends lost 11 bases at V and 3 bases at J; junction bases unmatched: 9. CDR3: CALSAQGDYGYTF. In nucleotides, the CDR3 is TGTGCCCTTTCCGCCCAGGGGGACTATGGCTACACCTTC.

With regard to this clone: This specimen includes other DNA sequences encoding the same CDR3. The chain recombines TRBV5-8 with TRBJ1-2, with TRBD1 matching 7 bases. V gave up 0 bases and J gave up 4 bases; unmatched junction bases: 3. The CDR3 totals 14 residues. The germline V gene has CDR1 SGHTS and CDR2 YDEGEE. The CDR3 sequence is CASSLGGQFYGYTF. Written as DNA, the CDR3 is TGTGCCAGCAGCTTGGGGGGACAGTTCTATGGCTACACCTTC.

The chain couples TRBV19 to TRBJ1-2; 8 bases match TRBD1. V lost 5 bases to trimming and J lost 7 bases; unmatched junction nucleotides: 6. Germline CDR1 LNHDA, CDR2 SQIVND (reference sequence). This CDR3 region has 13 residues. The CDR3 loop reads CASSEDREVGYTF. The CDR3 DNA is TGTGCCAGTAGTGAGGACAGGGAAGTTGGCTACACCTTC.